This TCR beta chain derives from a study of T cells in Graves' hyperthyroidism and ophthalmopathy. Study details: At initial diagnosis, before any treatment had begun, peripheral blood was obtained. Overall study results and limits: Onset of ophthalmopathy came a median approximately 6 months after the model predicted it.

A remark on this clonotype: Its antigen is undetermined.

TCR beta CDR3 sequences were amplified from RNA transcripts. A first-round RT-PCR of the TCR CDR3 used the HTBI primer set. TCRdb re-derived calls from the multiplex PCR reads in MiXCR, one entry per CDR3 protein. Here the sample spans about 410,000 distinct CDR3 sequences, more than 14% being singletons. Clinical symptoms, serum thyroxine and TRAb, thyroid ultrasound and orbital computed tomography were used for the diagnoses. PBMCs were collected from a roughly 10 ml volume of fresh peripheral blood. Germline-derived CDR1 and CDR2 are MGHRA and YSYEKL. CDR3 length equals 14 residues. With 4 bases removed from V and 4 bases from J, the gap between germline ends came to 14 bases.

This sequence joins TRBV4-1 and TRBJ2-7; D uncertain. The receptor comes from a woman in her twenties or thirties with Graves' ophthalmopathy. The specimen sequenced was blood. CDR3 sequence (DNA): TGCGCCAGCAGCCCCGAGTGGGTTGGATACGAGCAGTACTTC. Translation gives CASSPEWVGYEQYF.